Presented here are 24 T cell receptor beta chains from one specimen sequenced in a study of blood T cell repertoires in COVID-19. Here immunoSEQ multiplex PCR was the method, and the copy in TCRdb shows in-frame clones only, minus some. This table has around 300,000 clones, roughly nine tenths appearing once. Sequencing was performed on peripheral blood. The receptors come from a woman aged 25-40 years with COVID-19, enrolled during active disease.

The rearrangement joins TRBV28 to TRBJ2-7; 10 bases line up with TRBD2. Germline CDR1 reads MDHEN; CDR2 reads SYDVKM. V lost 10 bases to trimming and J lost 4 bases; unmatched junction nucleotides: 7. CDR3 length: 13 residues. CDR3 sequence reads: CAIRTSGRYEQYF. CDR3 nucleotide sequence: TGTGCCATCCGGACTAGCGGCAGATACGAGCAGTACTTC.

This chain links TRBV5-6 with TRBJ2-3; perhaps TRBD2 as D (7 bases). Germline V gives CDR1 SGHDT, CDR2 YYEEEE. This CDR3 is built from 16 residues. Trimming removed 3 bases from V and 4 bases from J, with 18 bases in between. The CDR3 nucleotides read TGTGCCAGCAGCTCGATCGGTAGGGGGAGGGCAGATACGCAGTATTTT. Its protein product is CASSSIGRGRADTQYF.

This sequence joins TRBV6-5 and TRBJ1-2; 10 nucleotides align to TRBD1. V gave up 4 bases and J gave up 8 bases; unmatched junction bases: 7. CDR3 length: 14 residues. The V gene's germline CDR1 is MNHEY and CDR2 SVGAGI. CDR3 region: CASSSTTGGRGYTF. The CDR3 nucleotides are TGTGCCAGCAGTTCCACGACAGGGGGCAGGGGCTACACCTTC.

J is TRBJ1-1 and V is TRBV28; the match to TRBD1 covers 7 bases. The ends lost 3 bases at V and 0 bases at J; junction bases unmatched: 1. The CDR3 extends over 14 amino acids. Germline assignment: CDR1 MDHEN and CDR2 SYDVKM. Here the CDR3 DNA reads TGTGCCAGCAGTTTCGGGACAGTGAACACTGAAGCTTTCTTT. It yields the protein CASSFGTVNTEAFF.

The V gene is TRBV19, the J gene TRBJ1-4; no clear D gene. Germline CDR1 reads LNHDA; CDR2 reads SQIVND (reference sequence). Trimming removed 5 bases from V and 5 bases from J, with 15 bases in between. This CDR3 contains 15 residues. Written as DNA, the CDR3 is TGTGCCAGTAGTTATGCGGCCGGGTGGAATGAAAAACTGTTTTTT. Translation gives CASSYAAGWNEKLFF.

The rearrangement joins TRBV7-9 to TRBJ1-4, with TRBD1 as a possible D gene (6 bases). This CDR3 spans 14 amino acids. The germline gives CDR1 SEHNR, CDR2 FQNEAQ (reference sequence). The V end was cut by 5 bases, the J end by 8 bases, with 15 bases between. The CDR3 nucleotides read TGTGCCAGCAGCCCGAGATCAGGGGAAGAAAAACTGTTTTTT. Encoded protein: CASSPRSGEEKLFF.

V and J are TRBV3-1 (or the pseudogene TRBV3-2) and TRBJ1-2; D may be TRBD1 (6 bases). Trimming shortened V by 3 bases and J by 0 bases, and 8 bases separated the two germline ends. The CDR3 totals 14 residues. CDR1 and CDR2 from the germline V gene are LGHDT and YNNKEL (reference sequence). The CDR3 here is CASSHRGSNYGYTF. In DNA form, the CDR3 reads TGTGCCAGCAGCCACAGGGGTTCTAACTATGGCTACACCTTC.

The J gene is TRBJ2-1, the V gene TRBV10-3, with 8 bases aligning to TRBD2. Per the germline V gene, CDR1 is ENHRY and CDR2 is SYGVKD. The ends lost 2 bases at V and 0 bases at J; junction bases unmatched: 6. The CDR3 contains 17 residues. CDR3 nucleotides: TGTGCCATCAGTGAGCCTTACAGCGGGAGCTCCTACAATGAGCAGTTCTTC. Amino acid sequence: CAISEPYSGSSYNEQFF.

The chain joins TRBV11-3 to TRBJ2-1; 9 bases map to TRBD1. This CDR3 contains 12 residues. Losses at the gene ends were 5 bases for V and 7 bases for J; bases not matched to a gene: 0. The V gene's germline CDR1 is SGHNT and CDR2 YENEEA. The CDR3: CASSGQGNEQFF. Here the CDR3 DNA reads TGTGCCAGCAGCGGACAGGGGAATGAGCAGTTCTTC.

The rearrangement uses TRBV19 and TRBJ2-1, with D possibly being TRBD2 (6 bases). The CDR3 loop spans 15 amino acids. Germline CDR1 is LNHDA and CDR2 is SQIVND (reference sequence). The V and J ends lost 7 bases and 3 bases respectively, with 16 bases between them. Written as DNA, the CDR3 is TGTGCCAGTACTCCTAGCGTCAGGGTCTACAATGAGCAGTTCTTC. Translating it yields CASTPSVRVYNEQFF. Combining the CDR3 with reference TRBV19 and TRBJ2-1 gives the whole variable domain DGGITQSPKYLFRKEGQNVTLSCEQNLNHDAMYWYRQDPGQGLRLIYYSQIVNDFQKGDIAEGYSVSREKKESFPLTVTSAQKNPTAFYLCASTPSVRVYNEQFFGPGTRLTVL.

Concerning this clone: This sample also contains other DNA sequences that code for the same CDR3. This chain joins TRBV25-1 and TRBJ2-1; no firm D call. Germline V gives CDR1 MGHDK, CDR2 SYGVNS. Deletions cut 3 bases from V and 4 bases from J, with 7 bases between. The CDR3 length is 13 residues. Here the CDR3 reads CASSEGRYNEQFF. CDR3 DNA: TGTGCCAGCAGTGAGGGCAGGTACAATGAGCAGTTCTTC.

This clone has just a few counts. The chain combines TRBV27 with TRBJ1-2; TRBD1 aligns across 7 bases. The CDR3 is made up of 14 amino acids. V lost 0 bases to trimming and J lost 4 bases; unmatched junction nucleotides: 2. Germline CDR1 MNHEY, CDR2 SMNVEV (reference sequence). CDR3 protein: CASSLSPGGYGYTF. The CDR3 bases are TGTGCCAGCAGTTTATCCCCAGGGGGCTATGGCTACACCTTC.

The V gene is TRBV6-5, the J gene TRBJ2-7, with TRBD2 matching 8 bases. CDR1 and CDR2 (germline): MNHEY, SVGAGI. V shed 5 bases and J 6 bases; nucleotides not matched to a gene: 9. The CDR3 is made up of 14 amino acids. Here the CDR3 reads CASSPGLGTSEQYF. CDR3 DNA sequence: TGTGCCAGCAGTCCGGGACTAGGTACCTCCGAGCAGTACTTC.

This clone was seen a handful of times. The chain carries TRBV12-3 or TRBV12-4 and TRBJ1-4; unclear D gene. This CDR3 region has 11 residues. Trimming cost V 3 bases and J 6 bases, with 2 bases left between them. CDR3 loop: CASSFYEKLFF. As DNA, the CDR3 is TGTGCCAGCAGTTTCTATGAAAAACTGTTTTTT.

This clone was recorded a few times. This chain connects TRBV6-2 or TRBV6-3 to TRBJ1-5, with 8 bases matching TRBD1. The CDR3 has 18 amino acids. CDR1 and CDR2 from the germline V gene are MNHEY and SVGEGT. V was pared by 5 bases and J by 4 bases, with 16 bases of the junction left unmatched. Here the CDR3 DNA reads TGTGCCAGCAGTCTGTTTTTAGCCGGACAGGGTGCAAATCAGCCCCAGCATTTT. Translated, it gives CASSLFLAGQGANQPQHF.

The sample holds many counts of this clone. This CDR3 is CAWTGGGRQYF. In nucleotides, the CDR3 is TGTGCCTGGACCGGGGGCGGGAGGCAGTACTTC. The chain is built from TRBV30 and TRBJ2-7; D might be TRBD2 (7 bases). Germline V CDR1 and CDR2: GTSNPN, SVGIG (reference sequence). Trimming stripped 4 bases from V and 9 bases from J, with 13 bases between. The CDR3 contains 11 residues.

The V call is TRBV11-2, the J call TRBJ1-2, with D perhaps TRBD1 (5 bases). The CDR3 loop spans 13 amino acids. CDR1 is SGHAT, CDR2 FQNNGV, per germline. V shed 5 bases and J shed 1 base, with 8 bases lying between them. CDR3 loop: CASSPGLNYGYTF. The DNA of the CDR3 is TGTGCCAGCAGCCCGGGACTTAACTATGGCTACACCTTC.

The V and J genes are TRBV28 and TRBJ1-5, with D maybe TRBD1 (6 bases). The germline V and J ends were trimmed by 3 bases and 4 bases, with 7 bases remaining between them. Germline CDR1 MDHEN, CDR2 SYDVKM. The CDR3 covers 13 residues. The CDR3 protein is CASSFGQNQPQHF. The DNA of the CDR3 is TGTGCCAGCAGTTTCGGACAGAATCAGCCCCAGCATTTT.

V usage is TRBV11-2 and J usage is TRBJ2-7; TRBD2 is a possible D gene (6 bases). The germline V and J ends were trimmed by 4 bases and 2 bases, with 12 bases remaining between them. Germline V CDR1 and CDR2: SGHAT, FQNNGV. The CDR3 has 14 residues. In DNA, the CDR3 is TGTGCCAGCAGCTCGCTAGCGTCTACCTACGAGCAGTACTTC. This encodes CASSSLASTYEQYF.

This clone appeared once. J is TRBJ2-7 and V is TRBV5-1; 7 bases map to TRBD2. In germline, CDR1 is SGHRS, CDR2 YFSETQ. The CDR3 has 14 amino acids. The junction had 8 bases not matched to a gene; V was cut back by 1 base and J by 7 bases. The CDR3, as DNA: TGCGCCAGCAGCTTGTGGCGGGAGTCTAAAGAGCAGTACTTC. It translates to CASSLWRESKEQYF.

The J gene is TRBJ1-5, the V gene TRBV27; no reliable D call. The ends were cut back, 4 bases at V and 4 bases at J, with 5 bases in the middle. The CDR3 is 12 residues long. Germline assignment: CDR1 MNHEY and CDR2 SMNVEV (reference sequence). The CDR3 here is CASSYPNQPQHF. DNA for the CDR3: TGTGCCAGCAGTTATCCTAATCAGCCCCAGCATTTT.

V usage is TRBV2 and J usage is TRBJ2-2, with 10 bases matching TRBD2. The CDR3 spans 16 residues. Germline CDR1 reads SNHLY; CDR2 reads FYNNEI. V lost 6 bases to trimming and J lost 2 bases; unmatched junction nucleotides: 6. Here the CDR3 DNA reads TGTGCCAGCAGCCGTACTAGCGGGGCTAACACCGGGGAGCTGTTTTTT. It is translated as CASSRTSGANTGELFF.

V is TRBV19 and J is TRBJ1-2; perhaps TRBD1 as D (6 bases). Trimming took 10 bases from V and 7 from J, leaving 19 bases between them. CDR1 is LNHDA, CDR2 SQIVND, per germline (reference sequence). The CDR3 is made up of 13 amino acids. The CDR3 nucleotides are TGTGCCACAGGCGAACAGGGACAACGTGGCTACACCTTC. Encoded protein: CATGEQGQRGYTF.

This chain links TRBV2 with TRBJ2-5; D remains ambiguous. Per germline, CDR1 SNHLY and CDR2 FYNNEI. V was clipped by 5 bases and J by 0 bases, with 4 bases between them. The CDR3 runs to 12 residues. The DNA for the CDR3 is TGTGCCAGCAGTCGGTACCAAGAGACCCAGTACTTC. Translating gives CASSRYQETQYF.